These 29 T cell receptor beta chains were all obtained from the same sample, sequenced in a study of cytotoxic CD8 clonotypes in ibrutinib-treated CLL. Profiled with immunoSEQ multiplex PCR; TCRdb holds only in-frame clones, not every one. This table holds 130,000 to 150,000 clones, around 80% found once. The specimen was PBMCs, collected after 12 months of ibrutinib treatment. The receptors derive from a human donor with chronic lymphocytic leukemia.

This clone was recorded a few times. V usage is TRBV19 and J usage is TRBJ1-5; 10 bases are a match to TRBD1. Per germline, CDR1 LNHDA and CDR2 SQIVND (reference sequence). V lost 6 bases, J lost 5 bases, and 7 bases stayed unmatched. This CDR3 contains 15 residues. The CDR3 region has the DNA TGTGCCAGTAGGACCTCCGGGACAGGGGATCAGCCCCAGCATTTT. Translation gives CASRTSGTGDQPQHF.

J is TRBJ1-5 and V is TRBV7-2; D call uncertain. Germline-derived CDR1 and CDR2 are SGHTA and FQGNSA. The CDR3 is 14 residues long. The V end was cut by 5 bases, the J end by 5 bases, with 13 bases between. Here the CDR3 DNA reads TGTGCCAGCAGCCCCCTAGGGCCTCATCAGCCCCAGCATTTT. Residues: CASSPLGPHQPQHF.

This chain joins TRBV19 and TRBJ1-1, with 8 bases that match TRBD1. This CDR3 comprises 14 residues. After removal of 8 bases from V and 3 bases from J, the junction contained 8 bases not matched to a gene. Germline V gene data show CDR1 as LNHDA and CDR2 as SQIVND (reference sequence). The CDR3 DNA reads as TGTGCCAGTCACCACAGGGGGTCTTACACTGAAGCTTTCTTT. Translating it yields CASHHRGSYTEAFF.

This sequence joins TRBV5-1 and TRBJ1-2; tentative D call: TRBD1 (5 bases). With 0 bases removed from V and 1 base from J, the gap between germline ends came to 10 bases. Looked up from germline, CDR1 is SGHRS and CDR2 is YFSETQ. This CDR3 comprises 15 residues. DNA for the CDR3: TGCGCCAGCAGCTTGGAGGTAGACAGTAACTATGGCTACACCTTC. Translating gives CASSLEVDSNYGYTF.

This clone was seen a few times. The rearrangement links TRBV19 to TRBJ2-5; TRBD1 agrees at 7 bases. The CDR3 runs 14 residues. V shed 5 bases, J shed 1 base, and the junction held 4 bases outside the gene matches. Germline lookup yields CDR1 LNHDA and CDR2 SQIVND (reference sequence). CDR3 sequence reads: CASSPWDSQETQYF. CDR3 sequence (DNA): TGTGCCAGTAGTCCCTGGGACAGCCAAGAGACCCAGTACTTC.

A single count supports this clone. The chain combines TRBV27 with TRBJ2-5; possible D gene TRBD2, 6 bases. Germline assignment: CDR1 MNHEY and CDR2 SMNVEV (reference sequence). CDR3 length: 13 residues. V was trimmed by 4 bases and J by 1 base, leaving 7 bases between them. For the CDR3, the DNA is TGTGCCAGCAGTTCGCGGGGCCAAGAGACCCAGTACTTC. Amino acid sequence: CASSSRGQETQYF.

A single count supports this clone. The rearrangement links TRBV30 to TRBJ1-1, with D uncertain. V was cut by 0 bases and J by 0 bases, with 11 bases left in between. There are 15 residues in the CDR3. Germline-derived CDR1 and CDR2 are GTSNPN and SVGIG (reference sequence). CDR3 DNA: TGTGCCTGGAGTGTATCCCGGGTGTTGAACACTGAAGCTTTCTTT. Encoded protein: CAWSVSRVLNTEAFF.

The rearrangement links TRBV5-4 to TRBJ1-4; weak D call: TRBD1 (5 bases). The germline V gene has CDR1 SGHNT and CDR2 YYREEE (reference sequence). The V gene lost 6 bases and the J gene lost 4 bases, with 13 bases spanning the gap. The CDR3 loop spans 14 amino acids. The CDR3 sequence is CASTPGPVNEKLFF. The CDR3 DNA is TGTGCCAGCACCCCGGGGCCAGTTAATGAAAAACTGTTTTTT.

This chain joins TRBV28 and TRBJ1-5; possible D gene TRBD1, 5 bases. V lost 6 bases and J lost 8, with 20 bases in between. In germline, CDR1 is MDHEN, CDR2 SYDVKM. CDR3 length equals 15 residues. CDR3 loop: CASSSGTAVGEPQHF. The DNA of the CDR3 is TGTGCCAGCAGCTCCGGGACGGCGGTGGGAGAGCCCCAGCATTTT.

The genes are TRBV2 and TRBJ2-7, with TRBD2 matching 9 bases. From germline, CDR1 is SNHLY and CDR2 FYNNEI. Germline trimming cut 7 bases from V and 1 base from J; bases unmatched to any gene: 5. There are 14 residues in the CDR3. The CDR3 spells CASKRLAESYEQYF. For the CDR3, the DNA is TGTGCCAGCAAACGACTAGCGGAGTCCTACGAGCAGTACTTC.

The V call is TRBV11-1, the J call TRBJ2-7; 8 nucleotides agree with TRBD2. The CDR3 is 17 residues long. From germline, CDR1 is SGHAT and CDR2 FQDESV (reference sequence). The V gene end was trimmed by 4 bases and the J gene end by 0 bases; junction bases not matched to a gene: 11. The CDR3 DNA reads TGTGCCAGCAGCTATGGTTCGGTCGGGAGGGTCTCCTACGAGCAGTACTTC. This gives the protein CASSYGSVGRVSYEQYF.

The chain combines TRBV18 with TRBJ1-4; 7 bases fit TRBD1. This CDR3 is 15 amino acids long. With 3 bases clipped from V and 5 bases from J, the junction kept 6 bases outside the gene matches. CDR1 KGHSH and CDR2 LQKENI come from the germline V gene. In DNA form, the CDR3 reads TGTGCCAGCTCACCTCAGGGGGGGATGAATGAAAAACTGTTTTTT. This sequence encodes CASSPQGGMNEKLFF.

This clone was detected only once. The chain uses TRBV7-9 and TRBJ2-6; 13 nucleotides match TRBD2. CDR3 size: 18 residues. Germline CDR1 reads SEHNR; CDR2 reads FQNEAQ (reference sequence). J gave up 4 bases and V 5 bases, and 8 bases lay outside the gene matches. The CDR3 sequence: CASSKRLAGGPGANVLTF. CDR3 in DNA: TGTGCCAGCAGCAAGAGACTAGCGGGAGGCCCCGGGGCCAACGTCCTGACTTTC.

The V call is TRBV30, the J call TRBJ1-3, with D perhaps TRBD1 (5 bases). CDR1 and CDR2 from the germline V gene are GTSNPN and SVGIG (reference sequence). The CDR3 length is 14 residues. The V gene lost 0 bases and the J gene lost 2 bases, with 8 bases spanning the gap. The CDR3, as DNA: TGTGCCTGGAGTGTACGCAGGGCTGGAAACACCATATATTTT. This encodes CAWSVRRAGNTIYF.

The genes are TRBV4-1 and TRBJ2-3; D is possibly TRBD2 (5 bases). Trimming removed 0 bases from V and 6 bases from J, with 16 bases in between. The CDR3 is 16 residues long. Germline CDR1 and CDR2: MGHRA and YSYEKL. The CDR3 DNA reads TGCGCCAGCAGCCAAGATCCGGGCCTTAGAGGGGATACGCAGTATTTT. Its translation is CASSQDPGLRGDTQYF.

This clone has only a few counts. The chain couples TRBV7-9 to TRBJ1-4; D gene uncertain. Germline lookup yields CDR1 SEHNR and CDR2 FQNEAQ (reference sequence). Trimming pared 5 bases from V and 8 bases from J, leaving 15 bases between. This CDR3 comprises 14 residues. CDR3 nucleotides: TGTGCCAGCAGCCCCTTCGGTGCACAAGAAAAACTGTTTTTT. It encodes CASSPFGAQEKLFF.

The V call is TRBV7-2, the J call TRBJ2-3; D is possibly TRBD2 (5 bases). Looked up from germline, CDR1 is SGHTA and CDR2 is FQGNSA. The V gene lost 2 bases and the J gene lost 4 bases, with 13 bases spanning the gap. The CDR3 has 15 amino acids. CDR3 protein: CASSLMIGSSDTQYF. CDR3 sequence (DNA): TGTGCCAGCAGCTTAATGATTGGGAGCTCAGATACGCAGTATTTT. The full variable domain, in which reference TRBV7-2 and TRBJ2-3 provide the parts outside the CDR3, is GAGVSQSPSNKVTEKGKDVELRCDPISGHTALYWYRQSLGQGLEFLIYFQGNSAPDKSGLPSDRFSAERTGGSVSTLTIQRTQQEDSAVYLCASSLMIGSSDTQYFGPGTRLTVL.

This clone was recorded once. CDR3: CASSLTTRERETQYF. The CDR3 nucleotides read TGTGCCAGCAGCTTGACGACGCGGGAGCGGGAGACCCAGTACTTC. The rearrangement links TRBV5-4 to TRBJ2-5, with 7 bases aligning to TRBD2. This CDR3 region has 15 residues. Germline V gene data show CDR1 as SGHNT and CDR2 as YYREEE (reference sequence). V gave up 1 base and J gave up 5 bases; unmatched junction bases: 8.

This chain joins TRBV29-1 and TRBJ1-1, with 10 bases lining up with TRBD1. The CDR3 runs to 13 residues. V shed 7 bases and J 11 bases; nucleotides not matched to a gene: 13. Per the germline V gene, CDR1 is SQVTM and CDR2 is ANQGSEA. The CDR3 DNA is TGCAGCGCCGAAACGGGACAGGGGTTTTCGGCTTTCTTT. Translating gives CSAETGQGFSAFF.

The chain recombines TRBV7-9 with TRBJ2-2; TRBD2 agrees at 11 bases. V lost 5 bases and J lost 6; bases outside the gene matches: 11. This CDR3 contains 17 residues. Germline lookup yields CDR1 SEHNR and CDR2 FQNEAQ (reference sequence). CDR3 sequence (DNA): TGTGCCAGCAGCCCTAAGGTAGCGGGAGGGCGCGCCGGGGAGCTGTTTTTT. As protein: CASSPKVAGGRAGELFF.

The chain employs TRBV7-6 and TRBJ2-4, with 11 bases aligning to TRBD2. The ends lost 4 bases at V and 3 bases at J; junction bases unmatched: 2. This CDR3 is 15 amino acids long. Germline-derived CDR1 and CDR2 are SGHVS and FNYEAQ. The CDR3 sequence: CASSSGTSGKNIQYF. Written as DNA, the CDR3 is TGTGCCAGCAGCTCCGGGACTAGCGGCAAAAACATTCAGTACTTC.

The CDR3, as DNA: TGCGCCAGCAGCCGCGTGGCGGGAGGGAGCTCCTACGAGCAGTACTTC. Amino acid sequence: CASSRVAGGSSYEQYF. The rearrangement uses TRBV4-1 and TRBJ2-7, with TRBD2 identical over 9 bases. The CDR3 runs to 16 residues. Germline CDR1 MGHRA, CDR2 YSYEKL. V was clipped by 4 bases and J by 0 bases; unmatched bases: 7.

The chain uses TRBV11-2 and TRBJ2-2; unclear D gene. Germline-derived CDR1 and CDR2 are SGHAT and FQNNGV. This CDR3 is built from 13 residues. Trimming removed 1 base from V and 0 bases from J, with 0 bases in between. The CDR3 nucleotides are TGTGCCAGCAGCTTAGCGAACACCGGGGAGCTGTTTTTT. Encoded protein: CASSLANTGELFF.

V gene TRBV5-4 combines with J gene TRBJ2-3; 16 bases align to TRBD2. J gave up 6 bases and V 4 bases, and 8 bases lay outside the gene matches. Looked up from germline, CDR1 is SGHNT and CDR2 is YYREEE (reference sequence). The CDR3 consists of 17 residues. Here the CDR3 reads CASSTPGLAGGRDTQYF. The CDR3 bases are TGTGCCAGCAGCACTCCGGGACTAGCGGGAGGGAGGGATACGCAGTATTTT.

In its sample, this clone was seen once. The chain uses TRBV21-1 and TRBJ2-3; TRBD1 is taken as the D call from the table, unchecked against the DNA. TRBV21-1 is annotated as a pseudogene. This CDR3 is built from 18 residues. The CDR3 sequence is CASSQTRTGTTSTDTQYF. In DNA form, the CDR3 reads TGTGCCAGCAGCCAGACTCGGACAGGGACCACTAGCACAGATACGCAGTATTTT.

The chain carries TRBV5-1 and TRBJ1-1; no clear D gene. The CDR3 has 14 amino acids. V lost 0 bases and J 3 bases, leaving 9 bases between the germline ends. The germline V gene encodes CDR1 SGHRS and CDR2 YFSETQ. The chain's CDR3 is CASSLGVGYTEAFF. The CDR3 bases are TGCGCCAGCAGCTTGGGGGTGGGTTACACTGAAGCTTTCTTT.

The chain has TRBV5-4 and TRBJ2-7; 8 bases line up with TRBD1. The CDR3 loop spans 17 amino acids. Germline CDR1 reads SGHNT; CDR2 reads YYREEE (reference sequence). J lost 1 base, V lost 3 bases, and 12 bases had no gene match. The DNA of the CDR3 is TGTGCCAGCAGCTCGATCCCAGGGGGCCAGGGGTCCTACGAGCAGTACTTC. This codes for CASSSIPGGQGSYEQYF.

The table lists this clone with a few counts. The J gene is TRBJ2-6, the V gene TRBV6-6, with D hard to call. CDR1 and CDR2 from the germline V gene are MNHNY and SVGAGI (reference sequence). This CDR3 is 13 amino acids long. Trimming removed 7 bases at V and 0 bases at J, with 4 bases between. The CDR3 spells CASTISGANVLTF. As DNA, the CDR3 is TGTGCCAGCACGATCTCTGGGGCCAACGTCCTGACTTTC.

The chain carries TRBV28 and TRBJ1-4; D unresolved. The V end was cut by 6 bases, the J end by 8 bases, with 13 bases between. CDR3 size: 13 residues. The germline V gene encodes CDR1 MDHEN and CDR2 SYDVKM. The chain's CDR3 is CASRPNKNEKLFF. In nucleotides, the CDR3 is TGTGCCAGCAGGCCTAACAAAAACGAAAAACTGTTTTTT.